This T cell receptor beta chain was retrieved from a study of CD8 T cells in Susac syndrome. About the study: Six sequenced Susac syndrome patients had clinically active disease, while eight were in remission. Treatment at blood withdrawal was none, corticosteroids, or intravenous immunoglobulin alone in Susac syndrome patients.

All included Susac syndrome patients satisfied recently defined diagnostic criteria for definite or probable disease. The CD8+ and CD4+ T cells were isolated magnetically using a negative isolation approach, whereas the TEMRA cells were enriched by FACS. The RNA input was roughly 0.45 to 1 ug, and it was reverse transcribed with random hexamers. From the immunoSEQ multiplex PCR reads, TCRdb called clonotypes with MiXCR, one entry per CDR3 protein. Of more than 100,000 distinct CDR3 sequences listed, 96% were seen once; the top ten hold approximately 0.15%. This clonotype was sampled from a human donor with Susac syndrome. The sequenced sample consisted of CD4+ T cells from PBMCs.

CDR3 nucleotide sequence: TGCGCCAGCAGCAGCACAGGGGTCCTTCAAGAGACCCAGTACTTC. Its translation: CASSSTGVLQETQYF. This sequence joins TRBV5-1 and TRBJ2-5; TRBD1 matches at 7 bases. Trimming at V came to 4 bases and at J to 2 bases, leaving 8 bases not matched to a gene. The length of the CDR3 is 15 residues. CDR1 SGHRS and CDR2 YFSETQ come from the germline V gene.